This is a list of T cell receptor beta chains from one sample in a study of blood T cell repertoires in COVID-19. The method was immunoSEQ multiplex PCR; TCRdb's version includes in-frame clones alone and lacks a portion of them. The top ten hold 4% to 5% of the sample, which has roughly 120,000 clones, around 90% seen once. The sequenced sample was peripheral blood. The receptors stem from a man aged 60 to 75 with COVID-19, enrolled during active disease. The CDR3 runs from the conserved cysteine through the conserved F or W. A D gene is named only where the DNA matches it firmly. Some rows have no size entry. The others give once, few or many, or a class for an expanded clone.

d_gene | abundance | len | j_gene | v_gene | CDR3aa | CDR3nt
. | . | 14 | TRBJ1-5 | TRBV30 | CAWSRTAAGQPQHF | TGTGCCTGGAGTCGGACAGCCGCCGGTCAGCCCCAGCATTTT
TRBD2 | . | 16 | TRBJ2-1 | TRBV4-1 | CASSRDWGGEVNEQFF | TGCGCCAGCAGCCGGGATTGGGGGGGGGAGGTGAATGAGCAGTTCTTC
TRBD1 | few | 14 | TRBJ2-7 | TRBV28 | CASSLVGGRYEQYF | TGTGCCAGCAGTTTGGTAGGGGGCCGCTACGAGCAGTACTTC
TRBD2 | . | 13 | TRBJ2-1 | TRBV30 | CACGRSSYNEQFF | TGTGCCTGCGGGAGGAGCTCCTACAATGAGCAGTTCTTC
. | . | 13 | TRBJ1-1 | TRBV6-5 | CASSGLLNTEAFF | TGTGCCAGCTCAGGGCTATTGAACACTGAAGCTTTCTTT
. | . | 14 | TRBJ1-6 | TRBV2 | CASSGTVNNSPLHF | TGTGCCAGCAGTGGGACAGTTAATAATTCACCCCTCCACTTT
. | . | 15 | TRBJ2-1 | TRBV21-1 | CASSSPGLARNEQFF | TGTGCCAGCAGCTCACCGGGACTAGCGAGGAATGAGCAGTTCTTC
TRBD1 | . | 14 | TRBJ2-7 | TRBV18 | CASSRDRDSYEQYF | TGTGCCAGCTCACGGGACAGGGACTCCTACGAGCAGTACTTC
TRBD1 | . | 17 | TRBJ1-6 | TRBV9 | CASSVSGQGVTNSPLHF | TGTGCCAGCAGCGTAAGTGGACAGGGGGTGACTAATTCACCCCTCCACTTT
. | . | 14 | TRBJ2-3 | TRBV2 | CASRTVGAADTQYF | TGTGCCAGCAGGACGGTAGGGGCGGCGGATACGCAGTATTTT
. | . | 14 | TRBJ1-1 | TRBV5-1 | CASSFRGKNTEAFF | TGCGCCAGCAGCTTTCGGGGTAAGAACACTGAAGCTTTCTTT
TRBD2 | . | 15 | TRBJ2-1 | TRBV19 | CASSTGTSGYNEQFF | TGTGCCAGTAGTACTGGGACTAGCGGTTACAATGAGCAGTTCTTC
. | . | 16 | TRBJ2-4 | TRBV5-1 | CASSLSPLQGRNIQYF | TGCGCCAGCAGCTTGTCCCCCTTACAGGGAAGGAACATTCAGTACTTC
. | . | 13 | TRBJ1-1 | TRBV6-4 | CASRGRGGTEAFF | TGTGCCAGCAGGGGACGGGGGGGAACTGAAGCTTTCTTT
TRBD2 | . | 13 | TRBJ2-7 | TRBV15 | CATSRLADYEQYF | TGTGCCACCAGCAGGCTAGCGGACTACGAGCAGTACTTC
. | . | 14 | TRBJ2-7 | TRBV19 | CASSGTGSSYEQYF | TGTGCCAGTAGTGGAACAGGCAGCTCCTACGAGCAGTACTTC
TRBD1 | . | 14 | TRBJ2-7 | TRBV3-1/TRBV3-2 | CASSQDRASYEQYF | TGTGCCAGCAGCCAGGACAGGGCAAGCTACGAGCAGTACTTC
. | . | 16 | TRBJ2-7 | TRBV4-2 | CASSQYNRVNPYEQYF | TGTGCCAGCAGCCAATATAACAGGGTAAACCCCTACGAGCAGTACTTC
. | . | 12 | TRBJ1-2 | TRBV24-1 | CATSVSDYGYTF | TGTGCCACCAGTGTGTCTGACTATGGCTACACCTTC
TRBD2 | . | 15 | TRBJ2-7 | TRBV10-1 | CASRGTSGSSYEQYF | TGCGCCAGCAGGGGGACTAGCGGGAGCTCCTACGAGCAGTACTTC
. | . | 14 | TRBJ2-7 | TRBV2 | CASSESSVVYEQYF | TGTGCCAGCAGTGAATCGTCAGTCGTCTACGAGCAGTACTTC
TRBD2 | . | 15 | TRBJ2-1 | TRBV7-2 | CASSSFSGRGVEQFF | TGTGCCAGCAGCTCATTTAGCGGGAGGGGGGTTGAGCAGTTCTTC
. | . | 16 | TRBJ2-5 | TRBV4-3 | CASSQEGRRAGETQYF | TGCGCCAGCAGCCAAGAGGGCCGTCGAGCTGGAGAGACCCAGTACTTC
TRBD1 | . | 13 | TRBJ1-2 | TRBV7-2 | CASSLKGAFGYTF | TGTGCCAGCAGCTTAAAGGGGGCTTTTGGCTACACCTTC
. | . | 13 | TRBJ2-7 | TRBV14 | CASSLRQTYEQYF | TGTGCCAGCAGCCTCCGACAGACCTACGAGCAGTACTTC
TRBD1 | . | 16 | TRBJ2-2 | TRBV5-1 | CASSTGQGSGPGELFF | TGCGCCAGCAGCACCGGACAGGGGAGCGGTCCCGGGGAGCTGTTTTTT
TRBD1 | . | 16 | TRBJ1-6 | TRBV7-2 | CASSLVGDRGNSPLHF | TGTGCCAGCAGCTTAGTAGGGGACAGGGGGAATTCACCCCTCCACTTT
TRBD1 | . | 16 | TRBJ1-5 | TRBV7-8 | CASSLDATGGGQPQHF | TGTGCCAGCAGCTTAGACGCGACAGGGGGCGGGCAGCCCCAGCATTTT
TRBD2 | . | 16 | TRBJ2-1 | TRBV6-2/TRBV6-3 | CASSYGQWTSGREQFF | TGTGCCAGCAGTTACGGCCAGTGGACTAGCGGGAGGGAGCAGTTCTTC
. | . | 16 | TRBJ2-2 | TRBV19 | CASSMRSQGGTGELFF | TGTGCCAGTAGTATGAGGTCACAGGGAGGGACCGGGGAGCTGTTTTTT
TRBD2 | few | 15 | TRBJ2-7 | TRBV5-1 | CASSWGTSGGYEQYF | TGCGCCAGCAGCTGGGGGACTAGCGGGGGTTACGAGCAGTACTTC
. | . | 15 | TRBJ1-2 | TRBV5-1 | CASSLGAAANYGYTF | TGCGCCAGCAGCTTGGGTGCTGCAGCTAACTATGGCTACACCTTC
. | . | 14 | TRBJ1-3 | TRBV5-1 | CASSVTGSGNTIYF | TGCGCCAGCAGCGTGACAGGATCTGGAAACACCATATATTTT
TRBD1 | . | 16 | TRBJ2-1 | TRBV29-1 | CSVEDELGQGAVEQFF | TGCAGCGTTGAAGATGAGCTGGGACAGGGGGCCGTTGAGCAGTTCTTC
TRBD2 | . | 15 | TRBJ2-1 | TRBV11-2 | CASSPLSGRVDEQFF | TGTGCCAGCAGCCCACTTAGCGGGAGGGTGGATGAGCAGTTCTTC
. | . | 12 | TRBJ2-1 | TRBV2 | CASSETDNEQFF | TGTGCCAGCAGCGAGACTGACAATGAGCAGTTCTTC
TRBD2 | . | 15 | TRBJ2-5 | TRBV2 | CASSNALAGMETQYF | TGTGCCAGCAGTAACGCACTAGCGGGAATGGAGACCCAGTACTTC
. | . | 17 | TRBJ2-6 | TRBV5-1 | CASSPSRVGDGANVLTF | TGCGCCAGCAGCCCCTCCCGGGTGGGAGATGGGGCCAACGTCCTGACTTTC
TRBD2 | . | 14 | TRBJ2-3 | TRBV7-8 | CASSFLRELGTQYF | TGTGCCAGCAGCTTTTTGCGGGAGCTGGGGACGCAGTATTTT
TRBD1 | . | 14 | TRBJ1-1 | TRBV11-2 | CASSVDRVHAEAFF | TGTGCCAGCAGCGTCGACAGGGTTCACGCTGAAGCTTTCTTT
TRBD2 | . | 15 | TRBJ2-1 | TRBV2 | CATQRGAGGVHEQFF | TGTGCCACCCAGAGAGGAGCGGGAGGGGTCCATGAGCAGTTCTTC
TRBD1 | . | 16 | TRBJ2-7 | TRBV6-6 | CASSPAPGTGTYEQYF | TGTGCCAGCAGTCCGGCCCCCGGGACAGGGACCTACGAGCAGTACTTC
TRBD1 | . | 13 | TRBJ1-1 | TRBV6-5 | CASSYLDRGWAFF | TGTGCCAGCAGTTACTTGGACAGGGGTTGGGCTTTCTTT